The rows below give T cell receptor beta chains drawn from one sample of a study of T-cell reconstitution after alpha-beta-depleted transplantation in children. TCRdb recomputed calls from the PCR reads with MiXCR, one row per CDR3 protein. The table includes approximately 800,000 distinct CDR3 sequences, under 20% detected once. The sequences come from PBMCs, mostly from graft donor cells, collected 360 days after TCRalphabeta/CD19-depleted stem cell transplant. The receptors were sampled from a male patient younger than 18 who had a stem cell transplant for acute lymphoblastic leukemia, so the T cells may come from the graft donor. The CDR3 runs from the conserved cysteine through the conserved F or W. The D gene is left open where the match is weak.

CDR3: CASSYGRLQEQYF; V: TRBV6-5; D: -; J: TRBJ2-7
CDR3: CASSSPGLRFEEQYF; V: TRBV7-2; D: -; J: TRBJ2-7
CDR3: CASPLPGTLPGESTDTQYF; V: TRBV12-3/TRBV12-4; D: -; J: TRBJ2-3
CDR3: CASSWIIRDRADEKLFF; V: TRBV6-2/TRBV6-3; D: TRBD1; J: TRBJ1-4
CDR3: CSARDSRGGEQYF; V: TRBV20-1; D: -; J: TRBJ2-7
CDR3: CSVGNGYEQYF; V: TRBV29-1; D: -; J: TRBJ2-7
CDR3: CSADPPYNEQFF; V: TRBV29-1; D: -; J: TRBJ2-1
CDR3: CASSFGTFSSDTQYF; V: TRBV27; D: -; J: TRBJ2-3
CDR3: CASSPADPGNEKLFF; V: TRBV3-1; D: -; J: TRBJ1-4
CDR3: CASSVGISGFTDTQYF; V: TRBV9; D: TRBD2; J: TRBJ2-3
CDR3: CASSEARGGYTF; V: TRBV9; D: -; J: TRBJ1-2
CDR3: CASSQGTLANTGELFF; V: TRBV12-3/TRBV12-4; D: -; J: TRBJ2-2
CDR3: CASSFAGPPSEQYF; V: TRBV4-1; D: -; J: TRBJ2-7
CDR3: CASSPPDRVQETQYF; V: TRBV7-9; D: TRBD1; J: TRBJ2-5
CDR3: CASRLAGLRRYF; V: TRBV21-1; D: -; J: TRBJ2-7
CDR3: CASSSPWPNSPLHF; V: TRBV5-6; D: -; J: TRBJ1-6
CDR3: CASRLGVMLRQFF; V: TRBV12-3/TRBV12-4; D: -; J: TRBJ2-1
CDR3: CASSLVIGGGPNTGELFF; V: TRBV7-3; D: -; J: TRBJ2-2
CDR3: CASSPTGVESYEQYF; V: TRBV5-6; D: TRBD1; J: TRBJ2-7
CDR3: CSARDFGGGFHEQFF; V: TRBV20-1; D: -; J: TRBJ2-1
CDR3: CSAGSPNRVVSGKLFF; V: TRBV20-1; D: -; J: TRBJ1-4
CDR3: CSASLSSGAGGYTF; V: TRBV20-1; D: -; J: TRBJ1-2
CDR3: CASSGTNNEQFF; V: TRBV10-1; D: TRBD2; J: TRBJ2-1
CDR3: CASSLLPGELFF; V: TRBV27; D: -; J: TRBJ2-2
CDR3: CASSHLGTRADTQYF; V: TRBV4-1; D: -; J: TRBJ2-3
CDR3: CASSLALGTGIFHEQYF; V: TRBV13; D: TRBD1; J: TRBJ2-7
CDR3: CASSPEILRESNQPQHF; V: TRBV18; D: -; J: TRBJ1-5
CDR3: CATSEGGGDSYEQYF; V: TRBV15; D: -; J: TRBJ2-7
CDR3: CASRLRRSGRMTGELFF; V: TRBV27; D: TRBD2; J: TRBJ2-2
CDR3: CASSSGGVRQPQHF; V: TRBV6-5; D: TRBD1; J: TRBJ1-5
CDR3: CCARDWGLALTEQFF; V: TRBV20-1; D: TRBD2; J: TRBJ2-1
CDR3: CASSQELAGTYEQYF; V: TRBV3-1; D: -; J: TRBJ2-7
CDR3: CASSLAGSGNTGELFF; V: TRBV5-1; D: -; J: TRBJ2-2
CDR3: CASSSSTGYREQFF; V: TRBV13; D: -; J: TRBJ2-1
CDR3: CASSTPPGTGLYNEQFF; V: TRBV7-2; D: -; J: TRBJ2-1
CDR3: CASSYRIAGGPRETQYF; V: TRBV6-5; D: TRBD2; J: TRBJ2-5
CDR3: CASSLPMASDVYEQYF; V: TRBV4-1; D: -; J: TRBJ2-7
CDR3: CASSFSEGEVGYEQYF; V: TRBV7-9; D: -; J: TRBJ2-7
CDR3: CASSYSGVGKAFF; V: TRBV6-5; D: -; J: TRBJ1-1
CDR3: CASSQFTGPRGQETQYF; V: TRBV14; D: -; J: TRBJ2-5
CDR3: CSARMGREGIIAGELFF; V: TRBV20-1; D: TRBD2; J: TRBJ2-2
CDR3: CASSYSGRVNYGYTF; V: TRBV6-5; D: -; J: TRBJ1-2
CDR3: CATSRSRQGADTQYF; V: TRBV15; D: TRBD1; J: TRBJ2-3